A selection of T cell receptor beta chains follows, all from one sample in a study of response to subunit inactivated influenza vaccine. TCRdb redid the calling of the RT-PCR reads with MiXCR, one entry per CDR3 protein. The data hold about 780,000 distinct CDR3 sequences, with around 20% observed a single time. The source material was PBMCs from blood, sampled 4 to 6 days after vaccination. Receptor source: a man in his fifties or sixties who received an inactivated influenza vaccine. Each CDR3 is given with its conserved first and last residue. Each record gives: J gene, V gene, clone size, D gene, CDR3 protein, CDR3 DNA. The D gene is left open where the match is weak. The listing skips clone size in some rows; elsewhere it reads once, few, many or a size class.

TRBJ2-6	TRBV24-1	many	.	CATSPGGYSSGANVLTF	TGTGCCACCAGCCCAGGGGGGTATAGCTCTGGGGCCAACGTCCTGACTTTC
TRBJ2-7	TRBV7-8	few	TRBD2	CASSSGGTTRYEQYF	TGTGCCAGCAGCAGTGGCGGGACTACCCGCTACGAGCAGTACTTC
TRBJ2-5	TRBV9	.	.	CASSAGRTQETQYF	TGTGCCAGCAGCGCGGGACGGACCCAAGAGACCCAGTACTTC
TRBJ1-6	TRBV5-1	many	.	CASMGGLSNSPLHF	TGCGCCAGCATGGGAGGCCTCTCGAATTCACCCCTCCACTTT
TRBJ1-5	TRBV6-2/TRBV6-3	.	TRBD1	CAIGGGGYQPQHF	TGTGCCATTGGAGGAGGGGGCTATCAGCCCCAGCATTTT
TRBJ2-1	TRBV3-1	.	.	CASSQVSLRGLYNEQFF	TGTGCCAGCAGCCAAGTGTCCTTAAGGGGCCTATACAATGAGCAGTTCTTC
TRBJ2-2	TRBV7-9	.	.	CASSGSGGSRTGELFF	TGTGCCAGCAGCGGTAGCGGTGGTTCCAGGACCGGGGAGCTGTTTTTT
TRBJ2-5	TRBV5-5	few	.	CASSSQRQETQYF	TGTGCCAGCAGCTCACAGAGACAAGAGACCCAGTACTTC
TRBJ2-5	TRBV25-1	.	TRBD1	CASSELGGQNQETQYF	TGTGCCAGCAGTGAATTAGGGGGACAGAACCAAGAGACCCAGTACTTC
TRBJ2-3	TRBV10-1	few	.	CASSESIWGTDTQYF	TGCGCCAGCAGTGAGTCGATCTGGGGGACAGATACGCAGTATTTT
TRBJ1-5	TRBV20-1	many	TRBD1	CSARVTGENQPQHF	TGCAGTGCTAGAGTGACAGGGGAGAATCAGCCCCAGCATTTT
TRBJ2-3	TRBV20-1	few	.	CSARDMANAPRDTQYF	TGCAGTGCTAGAGATATGGCTAACGCACCCCGGGATACGCAGTATTTT
TRBJ2-7	TRBV11-2	.	.	CASSFGRGVEQYF	TGTGCCAGCAGCTTCGGCCGGGGAGTCGAGCAGTACTTC
TRBJ2-2	TRBV28	.	TRBD2	CASSFPGGTGELFF	TGTGCCAGCAGTTTTCCGGGAGGCACCGGGGAGCTGTTTTTT
TRBJ2-3	TRBV20-1	few	TRBD2	CSAISGGFLSTDTQYF	TGCAGTGCTATTAGCGGGGGATTCTTGAGCACAGATACGCAGTATTTT
TRBJ2-1	TRBV15	few	.	CATLQIQGGSYNEQFF	TGTGCCACCCTACAAATACAGGGCGGCTCCTACAATGAGCAGTTCTTC
TRBJ2-7	TRBV27	few	.	CASQLLANPRYEQYF	TGTGCCAGCCAACTACTAGCAAACCCTCGCTACGAGCAGTACTTC
TRBJ1-1	TRBV20-1	few	.	CSAAQVNTEAFF	TGCAGTGCTGCCCAAGTGAACACTGAAGCTTTCTTT
TRBJ2-1	TRBV4-2	many	TRBD2	CASSQDRRTSGRGGQFF	TGTGCCAGCAGCCAAGATAGGAGGACTAGCGGGAGAGGCGGGCAGTTCTTC
TRBJ1-1	TRBV20-1	few	.	CSARFGVTEAFF	TGCAGTGCTAGATTCGGGGTAACTGAAGCTTTCTTT
TRBJ1-4	TRBV4-3	few	.	CASSQDGGGGEKLFF	TGCGCCAGCAGCCAAGATGGGGGAGGAGGCGAAAAACTGTTTTTT
TRBJ2-3	TRBV7-9	.	TRBD2	CASISRTSADTQYF	TGTGCCAGCATCTCGCGGACTAGCGCAGATACGCAGTATTTT
TRBJ2-7	TRBV6-2/TRBV6-3	few	.	CASSRPGTTLYEQYF	TGTGCCAGCAGTAGGCCCGGGACAACCCTCTACGAGCAGTACTTC
TRBJ2-5	TRBV10-3	.	TRBD2	CASKGGDGTSEETQYF	TGTGCCTCGAAGGGGGGTGACGGGACTAGCGAAGAGACCCAGTACTTC
TRBJ2-1	TRBV20-1	.	TRBD2	CSARGPSGYNEQFF	TGCAGTGCTAGAGGGCCTAGCGGATACAATGAGCAGTTCTTC
TRBJ1-1	TRBV7-2	.	.	CASSLAAELNTEAFF	TGTGCCAGCAGCTTGGCAGCCGAGCTGAACACTGAAGCTTTCTTT
TRBJ1-2	TRBV20-1	.	.	CSARVTTDRYTF	TGCAGTGCTAGAGTTACGACAGACCGCTACACCTTC
TRBJ2-3	TRBV5-5	few	.	CASSLKRDTQYF	TGTGCCAGCAGTCTAAAGCGGGATACGCAGTATTTT
TRBJ2-7	TRBV12-3/TRBV12-4	few	.	CASSLGESTPYEQYF	TGTGCCAGCAGTTTGGGCGAATCGACCCCCTACGAGCAGTACTTC
TRBJ2-6	TRBV6-2/TRBV6-3	.	.	CASSLTRPGANVLTF	TGTGCCAGCAGCCTTACTAGACCTGGGGCCAACGTCCTGACTTTC
TRBJ2-1	TRBV7-8	few	.	CASSVGPRGEQFF	TGTGCCAGCAGCGTAGGACCGCGCGGTGAGCAGTTCTTC
TRBJ2-3	TRBV6-2/TRBV6-3	.	TRBD2	CASNYPSGGSPTDTQYF	TGTGCCAGCAACTATCCAAGCGGGGGAAGCCCCACAGATACGCAGTATTTT
TRBJ2-2	TRBV20-1	few	.	CSARIGSVNTGELFF	TGCAGTGCTCGGATAGGTTCGGTGAACACCGGGGAGCTGTTTTTT
TRBJ2-1	TRBV27	.	.	CASSLKNRQDEQFF	TGTGCCAGCAGTTTAAAGAACAGACAGGATGAGCAGTTCTTC
TRBJ2-3	TRBV7-3	.	TRBD2	CASSLLTSGTGDTQYF	TGTGCCAGCAGCCTCCTGACTAGCGGGACCGGAGATACGCAGTATTTT
TRBJ2-1	TRBV5-1	.	.	CASSLRWGNEQFF	TGCGCCAGCAGCCTAAGGTGGGGAAATGAGCAGTTCTTC
TRBJ1-2	TRBV4-1	.	TRBD1	CASSQPPGQGNYGYTF	TGCGCCAGCAGCCAACCACCGGGACAGGGAAACTATGGCTACACCTTC
TRBJ1-5	TRBV5-4	.	TRBD1	CASRRTGDPDGQPQHF	TGTGCCAGCAGGCGTACAGGGGATCCCGATGGTCAGCCCCAGCATTTT
TRBJ2-5	TRBV11-2	.	TRBD2	CASSLRVARLAGEEETQYF	TGTGCCAGCAGCTTACGTGTAGCCCGTCTAGCGGGGGAGGAAGAGACCCAGTACTTC
TRBJ2-6	TRBV7-8	.	TRBD1	CASSLDDRVAGANVLTF	TGTGCCAGCAGCTTAGATGACAGGGTGGCTGGGGCCAACGTCCTGACTTTC
TRBJ2-7	TRBV5-6	many	.	CASSFWTPATYEQYF	TGTGCCAGCAGCTTCTGGACACCGGCGACCTACGAGCAGTACTTC
TRBJ1-1	TRBV24-1	many	.	CATSDLGPQNTEAFF	TGTGCCACCAGTGATTTGGGACCGCAGAACACTGAAGCTTTCTTT
TRBJ2-3	TRBV20-1	few	TRBD1	CSANKAQGATDTQYF	TGCAGTGCAAACAAGGCCCAGGGGGCAACAGATACGCAGTATTTT
TRBJ1-6	TRBV7-2	.	.	CASSLTGPNSPLHF	TGTGCCAGCAGCTTAACAGGCCCCAATTCACCCCTCCACTTT
TRBJ2-3	TRBV7-2	.	.	CASSFYSLSTDTQYF	TGTGCCAGCAGCTTTTACTCGTTGTCCACAGATACGCAGTATTTT